This is a list of T cell receptor beta chains from one sample in a study of CD8 T cells in Susac syndrome. MiXCR, run by TCRdb on the immunoSEQ multiplex PCR reads, gives a single entry per CDR3 protein. The data hold about 170,000 distinct CDR3 sequences, with around 93% observed a single time. Input material: CD4+ T cells from PBMCs. The receptors stem from a human donor with multiple sclerosis. Both conserved end residues are part of each CDR3. Not every row has a clone size; where given, it reads once, few, many or a size class.

abundance	j_gene	v_gene	len	CDR3aa
.	TRBJ2-7	TRBV5-1	15	CASSLQGAGSYEQYF
once	TRBJ1-5	TRBV28	15	CASSQGDLLRAPQHF
.	TRBJ1-2	TRBV2	13	CAGTGNINYGYTF
.	TRBJ1-2	TRBV7-8	12	CASSARQGSHTF
.	TRBJ2-3	TRBV28	14	CASHSGGSTDTQYF
.	TRBJ2-3	TRBV12-3/TRBV12-4	15	CASSTSGGAADTQYF
few	TRBJ1-5	TRBV19	13	CASNRDSNQPQHF
.	TRBJ2-7	TRBV7-2	11	CASSLIGEQYF
.	TRBJ1-1	TRBV30	13	CAWSAGGGTEAFF
.	TRBJ1-5	TRBV3-1	15	CASSQARQGNQPQHF
.	TRBJ2-1	TRBV20-1	15	CSAILPGLASNEQFF
once	TRBJ2-3	TRBV6-4	16	CASSDWDRPSTDTQYF
.	TRBJ1-4	TRBV11-2	14	CASSRGQGTEKLFF
once	TRBJ2-7	TRBV29-1	14	CSVEIGQGTNEQYF
.	TRBJ2-6	TRBV7-3	16	CASSLTGNSGANVLTF
.	TRBJ1-2	TRBV20-1	11	CSARAGGGYTF
.	TRBJ1-1	TRBV12-3/TRBV12-4	15	CASSLGPDSNTEAFF
.	TRBJ1-3	TRBV6-6	16	CASSYARGVSGNTIYF
.	TRBJ1-6	TRBV18	14	CASSPSDINSPLHF
.	TRBJ1-4	TRBV3-1	14	CASRSPHTHEKLFF
.	TRBJ2-3	TRBV7-6	16	CASSRGTSGSTDTQYF
.	TRBJ1-3	TRBV20-1	13	CSAMATAGNTIYF
.	TRBJ2-7	TRBV5-1	14	CASSPSQGSHEQYF
.	TRBJ2-5	TRBV20-1	15	CSAAPRGGRRETQYF
.	TRBJ2-2	TRBV9	14	CASSVMDRAGELFF
.	TRBJ2-2	TRBV19	13	CASSIRGAGELFF
.	TRBJ2-7	TRBV28	16	CASSPLRQAAVVKQYF
.	TRBJ2-7	TRBV28	14	CASSPQGEVGEQYF
.	TRBJ1-5	TRBV28	16	CASSRPGQGIYQPQHF